Included here is one T cell receptor beta chain sequence, with context. Its target is unknown. Germline assignment: CDR1 LGHNA and CDR2 YNFKEQ. Deletions cut 1 base from V and 2 bases from J, with 13 bases between. This CDR3 comprises 16 residues. The assay was immunoSEQ multiplex PCR, and TCRdb's table has in-frame clones only and misses some. Of about 6,300 clones in the sample, roughly 90% were seen once. This sample was included in a study of T cells in localized non-small cell lung cancer. Regarding the study as a whole: Elevated circulating T cell density in blood was associated with longer overall survival. The appearance of a median approximately 60 of the top 100 tumor clones was seen in adjacent lung. Tumor trailed uninvolved adjacent lung in T cell clonality, which peaked there.

The gene calls are TRBV4-2 and TRBJ2-3; unclear D gene. The TCR was taken from an older male donor with stage I lung adenocarcinoma. The sample here was peripheral blood, taken before any cancer treatment. In DNA, the CDR3 is TGTGCCAGCAGCCAAGCCGTTCGCGGAGACACAGATACGCAGTATTTT. This gives the protein CASSQAVRGDTDTQYF.